Below are 2 T cell receptor beta chains sequenced from a single sample in a study of T cell responses to AZD1222 COVID-19 vaccine. Libraries were prepared by immunoSEQ multiplex PCR; TCRdb keeps only in-frame clonotypes and omits some of them. The table has 95,000 to 100,000 clones, about 86% seen once. The sample was peripheral blood, taken on day 0 of AZD1222 vaccination. The receptors were sampled from an adult in good health.

The gene calls are TRBV27 and TRBJ1-6; tentative D call: TRBD1 (5 bases). This CDR3 comprises 16 residues. Deletions cut 8 bases from V and 0 bases from J, with 14 bases between. Germline CDR1 MNHEY, CDR2 SMNVEV (reference sequence). The chain's CDR3 is CASAGTVSSYNSPLHF. The CDR3 DNA is TGTGCCAGCGCAGGGACGGTGAGCTCCTATAATTCACCCCTCCACTTT.

The chain carries TRBV7-3 and TRBJ1-3; 10 bases are shared with TRBD1. The V and J ends lost 5 bases and 2 bases, in that order; junction bases with no gene match: 3. The CDR3 sequence is 15 residues long. CDR1 and CDR2 from the germline V gene are SGHTA and FQGTGA. CDR3 nucleotides: TGTGCCAGCAGCCTAGGGACAGGGGCTGGAAACACCATATATTTT. This gives the protein CASSLGTGAGNTIYF.